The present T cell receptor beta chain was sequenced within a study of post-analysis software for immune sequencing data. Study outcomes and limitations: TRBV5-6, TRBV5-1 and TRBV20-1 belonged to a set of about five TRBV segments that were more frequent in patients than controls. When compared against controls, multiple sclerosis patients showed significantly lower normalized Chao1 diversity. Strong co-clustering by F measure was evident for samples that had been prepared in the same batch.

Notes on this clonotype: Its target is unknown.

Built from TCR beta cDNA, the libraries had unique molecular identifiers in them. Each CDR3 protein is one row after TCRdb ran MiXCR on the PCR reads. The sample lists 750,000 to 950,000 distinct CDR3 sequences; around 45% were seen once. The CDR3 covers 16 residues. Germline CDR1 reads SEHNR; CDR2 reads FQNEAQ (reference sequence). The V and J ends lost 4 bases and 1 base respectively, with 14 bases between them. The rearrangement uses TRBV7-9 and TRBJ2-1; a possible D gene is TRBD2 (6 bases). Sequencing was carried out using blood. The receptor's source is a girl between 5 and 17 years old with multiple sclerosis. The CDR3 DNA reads TGTGCCAGCAGCTCCCCCGGCGGGGTGTCCTACAATGAGCAGTTCTTC. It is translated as CASSSPGGVSYNEQFF.